A selection of T cell receptor beta chains follows, all from one sample in a study of blood T cell repertoires in COVID-19. The assay was immunoSEQ multiplex PCR, and TCRdb's table has in-frame clones only and misses some. The profile shows 70,000 to 90,000 clones, 75% to 85% of them singletons. What was sequenced was peripheral blood. These receptor sequences come from a man between 50 and 59 years old with COVID-19, enrolled during active disease. The CDR3 runs from the conserved cysteine through the conserved F or W. A D gene is named only where the DNA matches it firmly. For some rows the clone size is stated as once, few or many, or as a class when expanded; others skip it.

J: TRBJ2-2; size: NA; D: NA; V: TRBV6-6; DNA: TGTGCCAGCAGCCCGGCTGCAGCGGGCCCCGGGGAGCTGTTTTTT; CDR3: CASSPAAAGPGELFF
J: TRBJ1-1; size: NA; D: NA; V: TRBV7-9; DNA: TGTGCCAGCAGCTTAGCTTTGGCGAACACTGAAGCTTTCTTT; CDR3: CASSLALANTEAFF
J: TRBJ2-2; size: NA; D: TRBD1; V: TRBV7-8; DNA: TGTGCCAGCAGCGGCGAGGACAGGGGCGGGGAGCTGTTTTTT; CDR3: CASSGEDRGGELFF
J: TRBJ2-4; size: NA; D: NA; V: TRBV3-1/TRBV3-2; DNA: TGTGCCAGCAGCCATTACGGGGTGGACATTCAGTACTTC; CDR3: CASSHYGVDIQYF
J: TRBJ1-4; size: few; D: TRBD1; V: TRBV4-2; DNA: TGTGCCAGCAGCCAAGATCCCAGGGGGCAAAGGGGAGGAAAACTGTTTTTT; CDR3: CASSQDPRGQRGGKLFF
J: TRBJ1-4; size: NA; D: NA; V: TRBV11-2; DNA: TGTGCCAGCAGCCCAAGGAGGGACCTCCGGCCGACTAATGAAAAACTGTTTTTT; CDR3: CASSPRRDLRPTNEKLFF
J: TRBJ1-4; size: NA; D: NA; V: TRBV28; DNA: TGTGCCAGCAGTTCCCCCAGGAGGAGGCTTGATGAAAAACTGTTTTTT; CDR3: CASSSPRRRLDEKLFF
J: TRBJ1-1; size: NA; D: NA; V: TRBV11-2; DNA: TGTGCCAGCGGACCTAACAGGGATGGCCCGAACACTGAAGCTTTCTTT; CDR3: CASGPNRDGPNTEAFF
J: TRBJ2-1; size: NA; D: TRBD2; V: TRBV9; DNA: TGTGCCAGCAGCGTAGCTACTAGCGGGAGGAATGAGCAGTTCTTC; CDR3: CASSVATSGRNEQFF
J: TRBJ1-2; size: NA; D: TRBD1; V: TRBV10-3; DNA: TGTGCCATCAGGGGACAGGGGGCGTTTGGCTACACCTTC; CDR3: CAIRGQGAFGYTF
J: TRBJ2-7; size: NA; D: TRBD1; V: TRBV25-1; DNA: TGTGCCAGCAGTGGGGGGCAGGGGGCCTACGAGCAGTACTTC; CDR3: CASSGGQGAYEQYF
J: TRBJ1-3; size: NA; D: NA; V: TRBV27; DNA: TGTGCCAGCAGTCGCGCTTGGAGGGCAGGGGGAAACACCATATATTTT; CDR3: CASSRAWRAGGNTIYF
J: TRBJ1-1; size: few; D: NA; V: TRBV5-1; DNA: TGCGCCAGCAGCCTAGGACAGTTTAACACTGAAGCTTTCTTT; CDR3: CASSLGQFNTEAFF
J: TRBJ2-7; size: NA; D: TRBD1; V: TRBV5-4; DNA: TGTGCCAGCAGTCCGGGACAGGAAGTATACGAGCAGTACTTC; CDR3: CASSPGQEVYEQYF
J: TRBJ2-6; size: NA; D: NA; V: TRBV5-6; DNA: TGTGCCAGCAGCCCTTACATTGAGGGCAATTCTGGGGCCAACGTCCTGACTTTC; CDR3: CASSPYIEGNSGANVLTF
J: TRBJ2-1; size: NA; D: NA; V: TRBV21-1; DNA: TGTGCCAGCAGCAAAGTAGGAATCAGGGTGTACGAGGATAGCTCCTACAATGAGCAGTTCTTC; CDR3: CASSKVGIRVYEDSSYNEQFF
J: TRBJ1-1; size: NA; D: TRBD1; V: TRBV7-9; DNA: TGTGCCAGCAGGCCGGCTACAGGGGTGAACACTGAAGCTTTCTTT; CDR3: CASRPATGVNTEAFF
J: TRBJ2-7; size: once; D: NA; V: TRBV6-5; DNA: TGTGCCAGCAACAGCCGGTACGAGCAGTACTTC; CDR3: CASNSRYEQYF
J: TRBJ1-4; size: NA; D: NA; V: TRBV19; DNA: TGTGCCAGTAACAGGGACACAACTAATGAAAAACTGTTTTTT; CDR3: CASNRDTTNEKLFF
J: TRBJ1-3; size: NA; D: NA; V: TRBV5-8; DNA: TGTGCCAGCAGCTTGGGAGACAGTTTCTCTGGAAACACCATATATTTT; CDR3: CASSLGDSFSGNTIYF
J: TRBJ1-1; size: NA; D: NA; V: TRBV19; DNA: TGTGCCAGTAGAGAAGGGACAAGAAACACTGAAGCTTTCTTT; CDR3: CASREGTRNTEAFF
J: TRBJ2-5; size: once; D: NA; V: TRBV28; DNA: TGTGCCAGCAGTGCAGTTCATCGGAGGGCAGAGACCCAGTACTTC; CDR3: CASSAVHRRAETQYF
J: TRBJ2-7; size: NA; D: TRBD2; V: TRBV9; DNA: TGTGCCAGCAGCGTAGGGACTAGCCCGGCCTACGAGCAGTACTTC; CDR3: CASSVGTSPAYEQYF
J: TRBJ2-7; size: NA; D: TRBD2; V: TRBV18; DNA: TGTGCCAGCTCACCACCGAGTCTAGCGGGGGACGAGCAGTACTTC; CDR3: CASSPPSLAGDEQYF
J: TRBJ2-3; size: NA; D: NA; V: TRBV5-1; DNA: TGCGCCAGCAGCCTCCGGGATACGCAGTATTTT; CDR3: CASSLRDTQYF
J: TRBJ2-1; size: NA; D: TRBD2; V: TRBV27; DNA: TGTGCCAGCTATTCTCTTGGCGGGAGTGGCGACAATGAGCAGTTCTTC; CDR3: CASYSLGGSGDNEQFF
J: TRBJ2-2; size: few; D: NA; V: TRBV4-2; DNA: TGTGCCAGCAGCCAAGCGGAGGAGGTGGGGGAGCTGTTTTTT; CDR3: CASSQAEEVGELFF
J: TRBJ1-4; size: NA; D: TRBD1; V: TRBV28; DNA: TGTGCCAGCAGTTTTCCGACAGGGGGGGTTGAAAAACTGTTTTTT; CDR3: CASSFPTGGVEKLFF
J: TRBJ2-4; size: NA; D: TRBD2; V: TRBV4-3; DNA: TGCGCCAGCAGCCGGATTGGGGGGGAAAACATTCAGTACTTC; CDR3: CASSRIGGENIQYF
J: TRBJ2-1; size: NA; D: TRBD2; V: TRBV10-3; DNA: TGTGCCATCAGTGAGATTAGCGGGCGCGGTGAGCAGTTCTTC; CDR3: CAISEISGRGEQFF
J: TRBJ1-5; size: NA; D: NA; V: TRBV19; DNA: TGTGCCAGTAGTATTTCGGATGGTCGGGATCAGCCCCAGCATTTT; CDR3: CASSISDGRDQPQHF
J: TRBJ2-2; size: NA; D: NA; V: TRBV11-2; DNA: TGTGCCAGCAGCCCCTTAACTAGGTCTGCCGGGGAGCTGTTTTTT; CDR3: CASSPLTRSAGELFF
J: TRBJ2-3; size: NA; D: TRBD2; V: TRBV7-7; DNA: TGTGCTAGCAGCCCCGGGACTAAAGGCACAGATACGCAGTATTTT; CDR3: CASSPGTKGTDTQYF
J: TRBJ1-6; size: NA; D: NA; V: TRBV7-8; DNA: TGTGCCAGCAGCTTAAATCAATCACCCCTCCACTTT; CDR3: CASSLNQSPLHF
J: TRBJ1-2; size: NA; D: NA; V: TRBV28; DNA: TGTGCCAGCAGTTTACAGGGTTTTGGCTACACCTTC; CDR3: CASSLQGFGYTF
J: TRBJ1-2; size: NA; D: TRBD1; V: TRBV28; DNA: TGTGCCAGCAGTTCCCTCGGACAGGGTCATCCCTATGGCTACACCTTC; CDR3: CASSSLGQGHPYGYTF
J: TRBJ2-1; size: few; D: TRBD1; V: TRBV7-9; DNA: TGTGCCAGCAGCTGGGGACAGGGGGCCTACAATGAGCAGTTCTTC; CDR3: CASSWGQGAYNEQFF
J: TRBJ1-1; size: NA; D: TRBD1; V: TRBV3-1/TRBV3-2; DNA: TGTGCCAGCAGACAAGGACAGGCGAACACTGAAGCTTTCTTT; CDR3: CASRQGQANTEAFF
J: TRBJ2-5; size: few; D: NA; V: TRBV2; DNA: TGTGCCAGCAGGGGTGGGGGAGGCCAAGAGACCCAGTACTTC; CDR3: CASRGGGGQETQYF
J: TRBJ2-3; size: NA; D: NA; V: TRBV24-1; DNA: TGTGCCACCAGTGATTTCTCCCGGGGCACAGATACGCAGTATTTT; CDR3: CATSDFSRGTDTQYF
J: TRBJ2-3; size: NA; D: NA; V: TRBV7-9; DNA: TGTGCCAGCAGCTTGGGCCCCACAGATACGCAGTATTTT; CDR3: CASSLGPTDTQYF
J: TRBJ2-5; size: NA; D: NA; V: TRBV6-5; DNA: TGTGCCAGTGGGGACCGGGACTTTGCGAGATACTTC; CDR3: CASGDRDFARYF
J: TRBJ2-7; size: NA; D: NA; V: TRBV6-5; DNA: TGTGCCAGCAGTTATAACAACCTGGGGGCCGAGCAGTACTTC; CDR3: CASSYNNLGAEQYF
J: TRBJ1-4; size: few; D: TRBD1; V: TRBV7-9; DNA: TGTGCCAGCAGCTCCCTGGACAGGGGGGAAGAAAAACTGTTTTTT; CDR3: CASSSLDRGEEKLFF
J: TRBJ2-5; size: NA; D: NA; V: TRBV14; DNA: TGTGCCAGCAGCCAAGGTACGGGGATGTACCAAGAGACCCAGTACTTC; CDR3: CASSQGTGMYQETQYF
J: TRBJ1-1; size: NA; D: TRBD1; V: TRBV5-8; DNA: TGTGCCAGCAGTCTCGACAGGGGGGAAGCAGCTTTCTTT; CDR3: CASSLDRGEAAFF
J: TRBJ2-2; size: NA; D: NA; V: TRBV3-1/TRBV3-2; DNA: TGTGCCAGCAGCCCGCAACAGGGTGGCCGGTGGACCGGGGAGCTGTTTTTT; CDR3: CASSPQQGGRWTGELFF
J: TRBJ2-2; size: NA; D: NA; V: TRBV5-1; DNA: TGCGCCAGCAGTGGGGCTAACACCGGGGAGCTGTTTTTT; CDR3: CASSGANTGELFF
J: TRBJ1-5; size: NA; D: NA; V: TRBV3-1/TRBV3-2; DNA: TGTGCCAGCAGCCAGGAGACAGGTTGTCAGCCCCAGCATTTT; CDR3: CASSQETGCQPQHF
J: TRBJ2-3; size: NA; D: TRBD1; V: TRBV6-2/TRBV6-3; DNA: TGTGCCAGCAGTTTGGCCGGGACAGGGAGGACAGATACGCAGTATTTT; CDR3: CASSLAGTGRTDTQYF
J: TRBJ2-1; size: NA; D: TRBD2; V: TRBV24-1; DNA: TGTGCCACCAGTGATTCCCCAGCGGGAGCCCACTACAATGAGCAGTTCTTC; CDR3: CATSDSPAGAHYNEQFF
J: TRBJ2-5; size: NA; D: NA; V: TRBV7-2; DNA: TGTGCCAGCAGCTTCGAGGGTGGCGAGACCCAGTACTTC; CDR3: CASSFEGGETQYF
J: TRBJ2-7; size: NA; D: NA; V: TRBV25-1; DNA: TGTGCCAGCAGTGAGGCCAACTCCTACGAGCAGTACTTC; CDR3: CASSEANSYEQYF
J: TRBJ1-2; size: NA; D: NA; V: TRBV28; DNA: TGTGCCGGTGGAGGGCCCTTCTATGGCTACACCTTC; CDR3: CAGGGPFYGYTF
J: TRBJ2-1; size: NA; D: TRBD2; V: TRBV2; DNA: TGTGCCAGCACCCCCCAGCGGGCTAGCGGGGCCTACAATGAGCAGTTCTTC; CDR3: CASTPQRASGAYNEQFF
J: TRBJ2-7; size: NA; D: NA; V: TRBV11-2; DNA: TGTGCCAGCAGCTTACAACAGAGCTACGAGCAGTACTTC; CDR3: CASSLQQSYEQYF
J: TRBJ2-1; size: NA; D: NA; V: TRBV7-3; DNA: TGTGCCAGCAGCCTGCTTGCGGGCCCAAACAATGAGCAGTTCTTC; CDR3: CASSLLAGPNNEQFF
J: TRBJ2-1; size: NA; D: TRBD2; V: TRBV6-4; DNA: TGTGCCAGCAGTGAAGCTAGCGGGACTTACAATGAGCAGTTCTTC; CDR3: CASSEASGTYNEQFF
J: TRBJ1-4; size: NA; D: NA; V: TRBV29-1; DNA: TGCAGCGTTGCAGGGGAGGGTAATGAAAAACTGTTTTTT; CDR3: CSVAGEGNEKLFF